Listed here are 25 T cell receptor beta chains from one sample, sequenced in a study of cytomegalovirus exposure and HLA in healthy donors. The data were produced by immunoSEQ multiplex PCR, yet TCRdb's version contains in-frame clones alone and is incomplete. This table has about 55,000 clones, around nine tenths appearing once. The sequenced material came from PBMCs. Every receptor here comes from a man aged 18 to 29 in good health and CMV-seronegative.

The genes are TRBV28 and TRBJ1-3, with 7 bases fitting TRBD1. After removal of 6 bases from V and 2 bases from J, the junction contained 16 bases not matched to a gene. This CDR3 region has 18 residues. Germline V gene data show CDR1 as MDHEN and CDR2 as SYDVKM. For the CDR3, the DNA is TGTGCCAGCAGGCCCACCGGGACAGCTCTACCGACTGGAAACACCATATATTTT. This encodes CASRPTGTALPTGNTIYF.

The genes are TRBV27 and TRBJ1-2; 8 bases map to TRBD1. Germline V gene data show CDR1 as MNHEY and CDR2 as SMNVEV (reference sequence). The CDR3 length is 13 residues. J gave up 3 bases and V 6 bases, and 3 bases lay outside the gene matches. Here the CDR3 reads CASRDRVDYGYTF. For the CDR3, the DNA is TGTGCCAGCAGGGACAGGGTGGACTATGGCTACACCTTC.

The sample holds one count of this clone. The chain uses TRBV28 and TRBJ2-7, with a possible D match to TRBD1 (5 bases). Trimming left V 2 bases short and J 1 base short, with 27 bases between. CDR1 is MDHEN and CDR2 is SYDVKM in the germline V gene. CDR3 length equals 20 residues. CDR3 in DNA: TGTGCCAGCAGTTTAGGTTTCGGTTGGGCCAGGGCTCAGGGATCCTACGAGCAGTACTTC. Translation: CASSLGFGWARAQGSYEQYF.

V usage is TRBV29-1 and J usage is TRBJ1-2; 7 positions agree with TRBD1. Trimming removed 7 bases from V and 8 bases from J; junction bases left unmatched: 16. The CDR3 covers 14 residues. Germline V gene data show CDR1 as SQVTM and CDR2 as ANQGSEA. The DNA for the CDR3 is TGCAGCGCCTCGGGTCCAGGGGGATACGCCGGCTACACCTTC. Encoded protein: CSASGPGGYAGYTF. Looking up the rest from reference TRBV29-1 and TRBJ1-2 gives the full variable domain: SAVISQKPSRDICQRGTSLTIQCQVDSQVTMMFWYRQQPGQSLTLIATANQGSEATYESGFVIDKFPISRPNLTFSTLTVSNMSPEDSSIYLCSASGPGGYAGYTFGSGTRLTVV.

V usage is TRBV6-1 and J usage is TRBJ2-7; 11 positions agree with TRBD1. V was clipped by 1 base and J by 4 bases; unmatched bases: 3. This CDR3 is 15 amino acids long. CDR1 MNHNS and CDR2 SASEGT come from the germline V gene. CDR3 region: CASSEGTGGMYEQYF. The DNA of the CDR3 is TGTGCCAGCAGTGAAGGGACAGGGGGCATGTACGAGCAGTACTTC.

The chain links TRBV10-3 to TRBJ2-1; a weak D match, TRBD2 (7 bases). The V gene lost 4 bases and the J gene lost 10 bases, with 8 bases spanning the gap. Germline values: CDR1 ENHRY, CDR2 SYGVKD. The CDR3 is made up of 11 amino acids. The CDR3 protein is CAISAGGEQFF. The CDR3 nucleotides are TGTGCCATCAGTGCGGGGGGCGAGCAGTTCTTC.

The chain couples TRBV30 to TRBJ1-5; TRBD1 matches 10 bases. The trim removed 4 bases at V and 3 bases at J, leaving 3 bases unmatched. From germline, CDR1 is GTSNPN and CDR2 SVGIG (reference sequence). This CDR3 has 14 amino acids. CDR3 loop: CAWTGQGDNQPQHF. In DNA form, the CDR3 reads TGTGCCTGGACAGGACAGGGGGACAATCAGCCCCAGCATTTT.

This clone is a singleton in its sample. The chain carries TRBV5-4 and TRBJ2-2; the match to TRBD1 covers 8 bases. Germline V gives CDR1 SGHNT, CDR2 YYREEE (reference sequence). This CDR3 is built from 16 residues. V dropped 1 base and J dropped 5; count of bases not matched to a gene: 7. The CDR3 loop is CASSLFPQGGTGELFF. Written as DNA, the CDR3 is TGTGCCAGCAGCTTGTTTCCACAGGGGGGAACCGGGGAGCTGTTTTTT.

The count of this clone is one. The genes are TRBV28 and TRBJ1-1; 8 nucleotides align to TRBD1. This CDR3 comprises 15 residues. V shed 5 bases, J shed 1 base, and the junction held 6 bases outside the gene matches. Germline lookup yields CDR1 MDHEN and CDR2 SYDVKM. DNA for the CDR3: TGTGCCAGCAGTCTCCCCGGACAGGGGAACACTGAAGCTTTCTTT. Its translation: CASSLPGQGNTEAFF.

The chain joins TRBV28 to TRBJ2-1; D uncertain. The CDR3 has 16 residues. CDR1 is MDHEN, CDR2 SYDVKM, per germline. Trimming pared 1 base from V and 0 bases from J, leaving 10 bases between. The CDR3 reads CASSLFSLRSYNEQFF. The CDR3 DNA follows: TGTGCCAGCAGTTTATTTAGCCTACGCTCCTACAATGAGCAGTTCTTC.

The chain combines TRBV10-3 with TRBJ2-3; 7 nucleotides agree with TRBD2. The germline CDR1 and CDR2 sequences are ENHRY and SYGVKD. The CDR3 covers 17 residues. After removal of 3 bases from V and 0 bases from J, the junction contained 9 bases not matched to a gene. The CDR3 region has the DNA TGTGCCATCAGTGATCTGCCTAGCGGATCTAGCACAGATACGCAGTATTTT. This sequence encodes CAISDLPSGSSTDTQYF.

Only a few counts were recorded for this clone. The CDR3 reads CASSVPGTELETQYF. In DNA form, the CDR3 reads TGTGCCAGCAGCGTTCCCGGGACAGAGTTGGAGACCCAGTACTTC. The rearrangement links TRBV5-6 to TRBJ2-5; TRBD1 matches 7 bases. The CDR3 sequence is 15 residues long. Germline V CDR1 and CDR2: SGHDT, YYEEEE. The junction had 11 bases not matched to a gene; V was cut back by 4 bases and J by 5 bases.

This chain links TRBV11-3 with TRBJ1-3; D not certain. The CDR3 is 13 amino acids. Germline loops: CDR1 SGHNT, CDR2 YENEEA. V dropped 1 base and J dropped 6 bases, with 7 bases sitting between them. CDR3 DNA sequence: TGTGCCAGCAGCTTAGTTTCGTCAAACACCATATATTTT. Amino acids: CASSLVSSNTIYF.

J is TRBJ1-2 and V is TRBV5-1; D is undetermined. Trimming left V 4 bases short and J 8 bases short, with 18 bases between. Looked up from germline, CDR1 is SGHRS and CDR2 is YFSETQ. The CDR3 loop spans 14 amino acids. The CDR3 DNA follows: TGCGCCAGCAGCGCTGAAGGCGGGGAGAACGGCTACACCTTC. The encoded protein is CASSAEGGENGYTF.

This clone is medium-sized (0.01 to 0.1%) by share. The chain has TRBV5-4 and TRBJ2-5; 9 nucleotides agree with TRBD1. This CDR3 has 14 amino acids. The J segment lost 5 bases and the V segment lost 0 bases, leaving 2 bases of the junction unmatched. CDR1 is SGHNT and CDR2 is YYREEE in the germline V gene (reference sequence). CDR3 region: CASSLGGTGETQYF. In DNA, the CDR3 is TGTGCCAGCAGCTTGGGTGGGACAGGGGAGACCCAGTACTTC.

This sequence joins TRBV10-2 and TRBJ2-7; maybe TRBD2 (5 bases). The CDR3 is 13 residues long. Germline-derived CDR1 and CDR2 are WSHSY and SAAADI. Trimming removed 6 bases at V and 6 bases at J, with 15 bases between. DNA of the CDR3: TGCGCCAGCAGCTCGTTGGGAGCAAGCGAGCAGTACTTC. Its translation: CASSSLGASEQYF.

The table lists this clone with a count of one. This rearrangement joins TRBV5-1 to TRBJ2-3, with TRBD2 matching 8 bases. This CDR3 is 14 amino acids long. V lost 2 bases and J lost 3; bases outside the gene matches: 2. Germline values: CDR1 SGHRS, CDR2 YFSETQ. The CDR3 protein is CASSLGGRTDTQYF. The CDR3 nucleotides are TGCGCCAGCAGCTTAGGCGGGAGGACAGATACGCAGTATTTT.

The chain uses TRBV4-1 and TRBJ2-3; TRBD2 aligns across 10 bases. The CDR3 totals 13 residues. Germline values: CDR1 MGHRA, CDR2 YSYEKL. For the CDR3, the DNA is TGCGCTAGCGGGAGGTTGGGAACAGATACGCAGTATTTT. Encoded protein: CASGRLGTDTQYF.

The chain recombines TRBV5-1 with TRBJ2-7, with 8 bases aligning to TRBD2. Germline V gene data show CDR1 as SGHRS and CDR2 as YFSETQ. This CDR3 region has 14 residues. After removal of 3 bases from V and 7 bases from J, the junction contained 9 bases not matched to a gene. CDR3 sequence: CASSSSAGVGEQYF. CDR3 DNA: TGCGCCAGCAGCTCTTCAGCGGGAGTGGGGGAGCAGTACTTC.

A remark on this clone: One end of the junction fails to match germline, which may point to a read error. V is TRBV4-1 and J is TRBJ1-4; 7 nucleotides match TRBD1. The CDR3 contains 14 residues. Germline CDR1 is MGHRA and CDR2 is YSYEKL. CDR3 sequence reads: CASSQGGRGEPLSF. The CDR3 nucleotides are TGCGCCAGCAGCCAAGGGGGCAGGGGGGAACCCCTGTCTTTT.

The chain has TRBV27 and TRBJ1-5; no clear D. The CDR3 covers 13 residues. With 2 bases removed from V and 5 bases from J, the gap between germline ends came to 7 bases. Germline values: CDR1 MNHEY, CDR2 SMNVEV (reference sequence). CDR3 sequence reads: CASSLANYQPQHF. The CDR3 DNA reads as TGTGCCAGCAGTTTAGCCAACTATCAGCCCCAGCATTTT.

The rearrangement uses TRBV6-5 and TRBJ2-7; 10 bases map to TRBD1. In germline, CDR1 is MNHEY, CDR2 SVGAGI. The length of the CDR3 is 14 residues. V shed 6 bases and J 6 bases; nucleotides not matched to a gene: 8. CDR3 coding DNA: TGTGCCAGCAGGGCAGACAGGGGGCTGACCGAGCAGTACTTC. Amino acid sequence: CASRADRGLTEQYF.

This sequence joins TRBV5-4 and TRBJ1-1; no clear D gene. This CDR3 has 15 residues. CDR1 and CDR2 (germline): SGHNT, YYREEE (reference sequence). V lost 4 bases and J 0 bases, leaving 13 bases between the germline ends. The CDR3 is CASSLGWPMNTEAFF. The DNA for the CDR3 is TGTGCCAGCAGCCTGGGCTGGCCGATGAACACTGAAGCTTTCTTT.

This sequence joins TRBV5-1 and TRBJ2-3, with 11 bases fitting TRBD2. Germline V gives CDR1 SGHRS, CDR2 YFSETQ. The CDR3 extends over 18 amino acids. V lost 2 bases to trimming and J lost 1 base; unmatched junction nucleotides: 9. The CDR3 reads CASSLGASGRSGTDTQYF. As DNA, the CDR3 is TGCGCCAGCAGCTTAGGCGCTAGCGGGAGGTCTGGCACAGATACGCAGTATTTT.

This clone appeared once. The J gene is TRBJ2-2, the V gene TRBV19, with TRBD2 matching over 12 bases. Germline V gene sequence: CDR1 LNHDA, CDR2 SQIVND (reference sequence). This CDR3 has 14 amino acids. With 6 bases clipped from V and 4 bases from J, the junction kept 0 bases outside the gene matches. The CDR3 spells CASRTSGSTGELFF. As DNA, the CDR3 is TGTGCCAGTAGGACTAGCGGGAGCACCGGGGAGCTGTTTTTT. The full variable domain, in which reference TRBV19 and TRBJ2-2 provide the parts outside the CDR3, is DGGITQSPKYLFRKEGQNVTLSCEQNLNHDAMYWYRQDPGQGLRLIYYSQIVNDFQKGDIAEGYSVSREKKESFPLTVTSAQKNPTAFYLCASRTSGSTGELFFGEGSRLTVL.